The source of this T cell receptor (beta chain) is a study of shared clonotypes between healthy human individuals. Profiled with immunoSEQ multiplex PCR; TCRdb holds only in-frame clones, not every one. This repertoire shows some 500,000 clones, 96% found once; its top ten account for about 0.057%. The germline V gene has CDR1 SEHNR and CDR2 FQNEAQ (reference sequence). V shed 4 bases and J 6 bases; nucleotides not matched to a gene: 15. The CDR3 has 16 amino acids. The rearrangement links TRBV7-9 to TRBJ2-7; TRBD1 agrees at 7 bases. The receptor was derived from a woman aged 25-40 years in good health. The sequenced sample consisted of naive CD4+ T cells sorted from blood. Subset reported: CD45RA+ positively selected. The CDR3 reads CASSSNSRQGGSEQYF. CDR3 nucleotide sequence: TGTGCCAGCAGCTCAAACTCCAGACAGGGTGGGTCCGAGCAGTACTTC.